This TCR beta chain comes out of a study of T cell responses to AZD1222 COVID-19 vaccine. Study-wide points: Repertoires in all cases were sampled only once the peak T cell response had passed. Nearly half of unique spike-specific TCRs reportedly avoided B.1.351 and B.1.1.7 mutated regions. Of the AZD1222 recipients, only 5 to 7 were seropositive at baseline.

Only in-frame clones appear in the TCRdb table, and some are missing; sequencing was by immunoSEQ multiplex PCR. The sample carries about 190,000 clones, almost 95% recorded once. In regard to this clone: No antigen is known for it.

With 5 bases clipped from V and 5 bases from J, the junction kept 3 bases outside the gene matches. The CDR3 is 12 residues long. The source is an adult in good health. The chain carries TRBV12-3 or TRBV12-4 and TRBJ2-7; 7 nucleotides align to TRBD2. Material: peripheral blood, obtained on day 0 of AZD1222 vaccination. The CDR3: CASSRGVNEQYF. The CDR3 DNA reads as TGTGCCAGCAGTCGGGGGGTTAACGAGCAGTACTTC.